This T cell receptor beta chain was identified in a study of shared clonotypes between healthy human individuals. V lost 0 bases, J lost 0 bases, and 8 bases lay in between. Germline lookup yields CDR1 LNHNV and CDR2 YYDKDF (reference sequence). The CDR3 has 15 residues. All the donors were Caucasian adults who lived in Nashville, Tennessee. Samples underwent the assay at deep level. Every subset had its genomic DNA shared out evenly among several immunoSEQ plates. The assay was immunoSEQ multiplex PCR, and TCRdb's table has in-frame clones only and misses some. The data show more than 400,000 clones, approximately 84% seen once.

Sequencing used PBMCs. The rearrangement joins TRBV15 to TRBJ1-2, with D possibly TRBD1 on 6 matching bases. The TCR originated in a woman between 40 and 50 years old in good health. Some clones in this sample may be carry-over from other donors' samples. Here the CDR3 DNA reads TGTGCCACCAGCAGAGAACAGGGACCTAACTATGGCTACACCTTC. Amino acid sequence: CATSREQGPNYGYTF.